The TCR beta chain under discussion was sequenced for a study of blood T cell repertoires in COVID-19. Study-level background: Samples representing acute and convalescent COVID-19 were sourced from the United States, Italy and Spain. Nucleic acid was either cDNA or gDNA, and it came from T cells, B-cell-depleted T cells, or PBMCs.

Germline lookup yields CDR1 KGHSH and CDR2 LQKENI. The CDR3 is 16 residues long. V was clipped by 1 base and J by 4 bases; unmatched bases: 7. Source study methods: Estimates of nucleated cell counts were drawn from the amplification of reference gene primers. Sequenced by immunoSEQ multiplex PCR; TCRdb stores in-frame clones only, minus some. Clone size and V and J calls were adopted from that table, with D and trimming inferred from the DNA. The sample has 100,000 or so clones, under 95% seen once. The TCR originated in a human donor with active COVID-19. The donor label of this sample is uncertain. The chain has TRBV18 and TRBJ2-1; TRBD1 matches at 7 bases. Sample: peripheral blood. This CDR3 is CASSPRVGTAYNEQFF. In DNA, the CDR3 is TGTGCCAGCTCACCACGGGTGGGGACAGCTTACAATGAGCAGTTCTTC.